There are many counts of the clone carrying this TCR beta chain. Its antigen is currently unknown. Unique molecular identifiers were added to individual cDNA molecules. TCRdb re-derived calls from the 5' RACE reads in MiXCR, one entry per CDR3 protein. The table includes tens of thousands of distinct CDR3 sequences, around 14% detected once. CDR1 and CDR2 from the germline V gene are LGHNA and YSLEER. V was clipped by 0 bases and J by 0 bases, with 9 bases between them. The length of the CDR3 is 16 residues. This entry comes from a study of early T cells in non-severe SARS-CoV-2 infection. Findings of the study overall: Matching with VDJdb favored anti-spike CD8 responses (missing private and CD4 specificities).

The sequence came from an adult who was a healthcare worker with PCR-confirmed SARS-CoV-2 infection or an uninfected control (not recorded which). What was sequenced was whole blood. J is TRBJ1-3 and V is TRBV4-3; D gene uncertain. CDR3 DNA: TGCGCCAGCAGCCAAGATGGTGGAATCTCTGGAAACACCATATATTTT. This codes for CASSQDGGISGNTIYF.